These T cell receptor beta chains were read from a single sample in a study of shared clonotypes between healthy human individuals. Clones were read by immunoSEQ multiplex PCR, and TCRdb kept only the in-frame ones, dropping some. The sample lists about 2.1 million clones, approximately 94% seen once, with about 1.8% in the top ten. The material sequenced was naive CD8+ T cells from PBMCs. These receptors were collected from a man younger than 35 in good health. Some clones in this sample may be carry-over from other donors' samples. CDR3s include the opening cysteine and the closing phenylalanine or tryptophan. D genes are given only for firm matches. A row's size may be missing; if present it is once, few, many or a size class.

.	TRBJ2-3	TRBV6-5	14	.	CASNEGGYTDTQYF	TGTGCCAGCAATGAGGGCGGCTACACAGATACGCAGTATTTT
.	TRBJ2-7	TRBV27	14	.	CASSFGLSSYEQYF	TGTGCCAGCAGTTTTGGACTGAGCTCCTACGAGCAGTACTTC
.	TRBJ1-2	TRBV7-9	13	.	CASSLGQGLGYTF	TGTGCCAGCAGCTTAGGGCAGGGGCTTGGCTACACCTTC
.	TRBJ2-7	TRBV5-1	13	.	CASSLGAGYEQYF	TGCGCCAGCAGCTTGGGAGCTGGTTACGAGCAGTACTTC
.	TRBJ1-1	TRBV4-1	15	.	CASSQGVPPGTEAFF	TGCGCCAGCAGCCAAGGGGTCCCCCCGGGCACTGAAGCTTTCTTT
.	TRBJ1-2	TRBV7-9	16	.	CASSLPNLAGQAGYTF	TGTGCCAGCAGCTTACCTAACTTGGCGGGTCAGGCTGGCTACACCTTC
.	TRBJ2-3	TRBV27	14	TRBD1	CASSPWTGSDTQYF	TGTGCCAGCAGTCCGTGGACAGGGTCAGATACGCAGTATTTT
.	TRBJ2-7	TRBV27	14	.	CASSLLLSGYEQYF	TGTGCCAGCAGCCTTCTTTTGAGCGGGTACGAGCAGTACTTC
.	TRBJ2-1	TRBV11-2	16	.	CASSLDLVAAYNEQFF	TGTGCCAGCAGCTTAGATCTGGTAGCGGCCTACAATGAGCAGTTCTTC
.	TRBJ2-7	TRBV19	17	TRBD2	CASSPSLLAGDHGEQYF	TGTGCCAGTAGTCCTAGCCTACTAGCGGGAGATCACGGCGAGCAGTACTTC
once	TRBJ2-7	TRBV6-5	15	.	CASSYRGARLYEQYF	TGTGCCAGCAGTTATCGGGGGGCCCGCCTCTACGAGCAGTACTTC
.	TRBJ2-1	TRBV4-1	13	.	CASSLSPYNEQFF	TGCGCCAGCAGCCTCTCCCCCTACAATGAGCAGTTCTTC
.	TRBJ1-5	TRBV6-5	16	.	CASSYPGGPDNQPQHF	TGTGCCAGCAGTTACCCGGGGGGGCCTGACAATCAGCCCCAGCATTTT
.	TRBJ2-7	TRBV6-5	16	.	CASSYSRRKDSYEQYF	TGTGCCAGCAGTTACTCCCGCAGGAAGGACTCCTACGAGCAGTACTTC
.	TRBJ1-1	TRBV10-3	14	TRBD1	CAITPTGGNTEAFF	TGTGCCATCACCCCGACAGGGGGGAACACTGAAGCTTTCTTT
.	TRBJ2-1	TRBV7-8	15	.	CASSLIGRSYNEQFF	TGTGCCAGCAGCTTAATAGGGAGGTCGTACAATGAGCAGTTCTTC
.	TRBJ2-1	TRBV5-5	12	.	CASSDPQAWQFF	TGTGCCAGCAGCGACCCTCAGGCTTGGCAGTTCTTC
.	TRBJ2-1	TRBV7-6	13	.	CASSLARGNEQFF	TGTGCCAGCAGCTTAGCACGGGGCAATGAGCAGTTCTTC
.	TRBJ1-5	TRBV19	15	.	CASSPFWGSNQPQHF	TGTGCCAGTAGCCCATTCTGGGGTAGCAATCAGCCCCAGCATTTT
.	TRBJ2-5	TRBV4-3	15	TRBD1	CASSQGQGVFETQYF	TGCGCCAGCAGCCAAGGTCAGGGGGTCTTTGAGACCCAGTACTTC
.	TRBJ1-5	TRBV19	17	TRBD1	CASSPRTGPLINQPQHF	TGTGCCAGTAGTCCCCGGACAGGTCCGCTAATCAATCAGCCCCAGCATTTT
.	TRBJ1-2	TRBV7-9	16	.	CASSLPRTEKDYGYTF	TGTGCCAGCAGCTTGCCAAGGACAGAGAAGGACTATGGCTACACCTTC
.	TRBJ2-7	TRBV2	18	.	CASSDVRDDDSLNYEQYF	TGTGCCAGCAGTGATGTCCGAGACGATGACAGTTTGAATTACGAGCAGTACTTC
.	TRBJ1-1	TRBV5-1	12	.	CASSFGGPEAFF	TGCGCCAGCAGCTTCGGGGGGCCTGAAGCTTTCTTT
.	TRBJ2-4	TRBV28	16	TRBD2	CASSLPSGLAKNIQYF	TGTGCCAGCAGTTTGCCTAGCGGGCTAGCCAAAAACATTCAGTACTTC
.	TRBJ1-2	TRBV10-3	15	TRBD1	CAIGGTGGANYGYTF	TGTGCCATCGGAGGGACAGGGGGCGCGAACTATGGCTACACCTTC
.	TRBJ1-1	TRBV19	15	.	CASTPDEGLNTEAFF	TGTGCCAGCACCCCTGACGAGGGGTTGAACACTGAAGCTTTCTTT
once	TRBJ2-5	TRBV27	13	.	CASSLMVEETQYF	TGTGCCAGCAGTTTAATGGTAGAAGAGACCCAGTACTTC
.	TRBJ2-1	TRBV27	15	TRBD2	CASSWTSGSFDEQFF	TGTGCCAGCAGTTGGACTAGCGGGAGTTTCGATGAGCAGTTCTTC
.	TRBJ2-3	TRBV5-6	15	TRBD2	CASSLRGGRADTQYF	TGTGCCAGCAGCCTACGAGGCGGGAGAGCAGATACGCAGTATTTT
.	TRBJ2-7	TRBV7-3	15	TRBD1	CASSLGQGAVYEQYF	TGTGCCAGCAGCCTAGGACAGGGGGCCGTCTACGAGCAGTACTTC
.	TRBJ2-7	TRBV19	13	.	CASKEDNSYEQYF	TGTGCCAGTAAGGAAGACAACTCCTACGAGCAGTACTTC
.	TRBJ2-7	TRBV7-9	13	.	CASSLVSPGEQYF	TGTGCCAGCAGCTTAGTAAGCCCGGGGGAGCAGTACTTC
.	TRBJ2-2	TRBV7-9	15	TRBD1	CASSSRDRAGGELFF	TGTGCCAGCAGCTCGCGGGACAGGGCGGGCGGGGAGCTGTTTTTT
.	TRBJ1-1	TRBV9	15	.	CASSVKDTMNTEAFF	TGTGCCAGCAGCGTTAAGGACACCATGAACACTGAAGCTTTCTTT
.	TRBJ2-2	TRBV5-1	16	.	CASSPARDPGAGELFF	TGCGCCAGCAGCCCAGCCCGGGACCCTGGGGCCGGGGAGCTGTTTTTT
.	TRBJ2-7	TRBV14	13	.	CASSQASSYEQYF	TGTGCCAGCAGCCAAGCCAGCTCCTACGAGCAGTACTTC
.	TRBJ2-7	TRBV7-3	15	.	CASSLTRGPTYEQYF	TGTGCCAGCAGCTTAACGAGGGGCCCGACCTACGAGCAGTACTTC
.	TRBJ2-7	TRBV4-2	15	.	CASSQGTTSSYEQYF	TGTGCCAGCAGCCAAGGGACTACGAGCTCCTACGAGCAGTACTTC
.	TRBJ2-7	TRBV27	12	.	CASSLRGNEQYF	TGTGCCAGCAGCCTCCGGGGCAACGAGCAGTACTTC
.	TRBJ1-1	TRBV28	15	.	CASSFWGSGNTEAFF	TGTGCCAGCAGTTTTTGGGGCAGCGGGAACACTGAAGCTTTCTTT
.	TRBJ2-1	TRBV5-8	17	.	CASSYNIEGLIGNEQFF	TGTGCCAGCAGTTACAATATCGAGGGCCTAATAGGGAATGAGCAGTTCTTC
.	TRBJ2-2	TRBV28	16	.	CASSPPQLANTGELFF	TGTGCCAGCAGCCCACCCCAGTTAGCTAACACCGGGGAGCTGTTTTTT
.	TRBJ1-5	TRBV28	14	.	CASSWRVSNQPQHF	TGTGCCAGCAGTTGGCGGGTGAGCAATCAGCCCCAGCATTTT
once	TRBJ2-2	TRBV27	16	TRBD2	CASSFPSGRAPGELFF	TGTGCCAGCAGTTTCCCTAGCGGGAGGGCCCCCGGGGAGCTGTTTTTT
once	TRBJ2-7	TRBV18	16	.	CASSPTKAEGTYEQYF	TGTGCCAGCTCACCAACCAAGGCTGAGGGGACCTACGAGCAGTACTTC
once	TRBJ2-1	TRBV27	14	.	CASSSRSSYNEQFF	TGTGCCAGCAGTTCCAGGAGCTCCTACAATGAGCAGTTCTTC